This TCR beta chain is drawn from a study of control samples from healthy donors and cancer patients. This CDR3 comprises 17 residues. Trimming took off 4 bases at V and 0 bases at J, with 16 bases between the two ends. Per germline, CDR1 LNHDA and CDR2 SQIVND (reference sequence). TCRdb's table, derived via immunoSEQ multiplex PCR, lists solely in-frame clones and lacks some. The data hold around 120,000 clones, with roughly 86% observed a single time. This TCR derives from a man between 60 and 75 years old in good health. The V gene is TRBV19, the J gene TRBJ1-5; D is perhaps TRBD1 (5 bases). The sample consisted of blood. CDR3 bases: TGTGCCAGTAGTAGTGGCCTGGGGGGAATTAGCAATCAGCCCCAGCATTTT. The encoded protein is CASSSGLGGISNQPQHF.